The T cell receptor (beta chain) under discussion was sequenced for a study of glioma-infiltrating T cells. Points from the study as a whole: Tissue-blood divergence was below expectation in non-neoplastic patients, above in gliomas. Only very few CDR3 sequences appeared in both tissue and blood.

V gave up 4 bases and J gave up 5 bases, with 14 bases separating them. The CDR3 contains 14 residues. CDR1 and CDR2 (germline): LGHDT, YNNKEL (reference sequence). TCR alpha and beta CDR3 regions were amplified from RNA using iRepertoire nested multiplex PCR. Tissue mRNA or PBMC total RNA, 100-400 ng, went into one-step reverse transcription and amplification. TCRdb reanalysed the multiplex PCR reads using MiXCR and keeps one entry per CDR3 protein. The table lists roughly 100,000 distinct CDR3 sequences, about 30% of them singletons. This clonotype was observed a few times. No antigen is known for it.

This sequence originates from a human donor with low-grade glioma or glioblastoma, undergoing nonglioma brain surgery, or in good health (not recorded which). Material: glioma tissue, nonneoplastic brain tissue, or PBMCs (not recorded which). The V call is TRBV3-1, the J call TRBJ1-1, with a tentative D call TRBD1 (5 bases). CDR3 protein: CASSLRQPRTEAFF. CDR3 coding DNA: TGTGCCAGCAGCCTTCGACAGCCCAGAACTGAAGCTTTCTTT.